One sample yielded the 9 T cell receptor beta chains listed below, sequenced in a study of T-cell reconstitution after alpha-beta-depleted transplantation in children. Construction of the TCRbeta library involved unique molecular identifiers. TCRdb independently ran MiXCR on the PCR reads; one entry per CDR3 protein. In the table there are some 240,000 distinct CDR3 sequences, around 12% of which are singletons. The source was PBMCs from the stem cell graft donor, collected from the stem cell graft. These receptor sequences come from a human donor who donated a stem cell graft to a child with acute lymphoblastic leukemia.

This chain joins TRBV28 and TRBJ2-5; weak D call: TRBD2 (7 bases). The germline V gene encodes CDR1 MDHEN and CDR2 SYDVKM. The CDR3 length is 14 residues. V lost 3 bases and J lost 4, with 12 bases in between. The CDR3 region is CASSFGGGGETQYF. In DNA form, the CDR3 reads TGTGCCAGCAGTTTCGGCGGGGGCGGAGAGACCCAGTACTTC.

This clonotype showed up just a few times. J is TRBJ2-7 and V is TRBV7-9, with D hard to call. Trimming took 4 bases from V and 3 from J, leaving 13 bases between them. This CDR3 comprises 14 residues. CDR1 is SEHNR and CDR2 is FQNEAQ in the germline V gene (reference sequence). In nucleotides, the CDR3 is TGTGCCAGCAGCTCCAGGACGGACCTCTACGAGCAGTACTTC. Translated: CASSSRTDLYEQYF.

This clonotype was seen at least ten times. The chain is built from TRBV20-1 and TRBJ2-5, with D unclear. V was clipped by 6 bases and J by 2 bases, with 13 bases between them. Germline assignment: CDR1 DFQATT and CDR2 SNEGSKA (reference sequence). This CDR3 region has 13 residues. The CDR3 is CSAPGDLQETQYF. In DNA form, the CDR3 reads TGCAGTGCCCCCGGCGATTTACAAGAGACCCAGTACTTC.

In this sample, this clonotype turned up many times. V usage is TRBV4-3 and J usage is TRBJ1-6, with 7 positions matching TRBD1. Germline trimming cut 0 bases from V and 10 bases from J; bases unmatched to any gene: 6. Germline-derived CDR1 and CDR2 are LGHNA and YSLEER. The CDR3 covers 15 residues. CDR3 in amino acids: CASSQEKGARSPLHF. The CDR3 nucleotides read TGCGCCAGCAGCCAAGAGAAGGGGGCGAGGTCACCCCTCCACTTT.

The chain joins TRBV7-2 to TRBJ1-4; perhaps TRBD1 as D (5 bases). The germline gives CDR1 SGHTA, CDR2 FQGNSA. The CDR3 has 14 amino acids. Trimming took 5 bases from V and 5 from J, leaving 12 bases between them. This chain's CDR3 is CASSLDRQNEKLFF. The CDR3 DNA reads TGTGCCAGCAGCCTCGACAGACAAAATGAAAAACTGTTTTTT. Variable domain in full (rest from reference TRBV7-2 and TRBJ1-4): GAGVSQSPSNKVTEKGKDVELRCDPISGHTALYWYRQSLGQGLEFLIYFQGNSAPDKSGLPSDRFSAERTGGSVSTLTIQRTQQEDSAVYLCASSLDRQNEKLFFGSGTQLSVL.

This clonotype occurred many times. The chain couples TRBV20-1 to TRBJ2-3, with TRBD1 matching 11 bases. This CDR3 has 16 residues. Germline-derived CDR1 and CDR2 are DFQATT and SNEGSKA (reference sequence). Trimming cost V 5 bases and J 6 bases; bases outside gene matches: 13. This CDR3 reads CSADEISDRGHDTQYF. The CDR3 DNA is TGCAGTGCTGACGAGATCTCGGACAGGGGGCACGATACGCAGTATTTT.

This clonotype was counted only a few times. The chain has TRBV5-1 and TRBJ2-1; TRBD2 matches 10 bases. In germline, CDR1 is SGHRS, CDR2 YFSETQ. The CDR3 consists of 15 residues. V lost 3 bases, J lost 11 bases, and 11 bases stayed unmatched. The CDR3 here is CASSSGNTSGTQQFF. CDR3 nucleotide sequence: TGCGCCAGCAGCTCGGGAAATACTAGCGGGACACAGCAGTTCTTC. The variable domain in full, with the rest retrieved from reference TRBV5-1 and TRBJ2-1, is KAGVTQTPRYLIKTRGQQVTLSCSPISGHRSVSWYQQTPGQGLQFLFEYFSETQRNKGNFPGRFSGRQFSNSRSEMNVSTLELGDSALYLCASSSGNTSGTQQFFGPGTRLTVL.

This clonotype came up many times. This chain joins TRBV18 and TRBJ2-7; 8 nucleotides align to TRBD2. The ends lost 2 bases at V and 4 bases at J; junction bases unmatched: 7. The germline gives CDR1 KGHSH, CDR2 LQKENI. CDR3 length: 15 amino acids. In DNA form, the CDR3 reads TGTGCCAGCTCACCAGGGGCGGGGGGCGTATACGAGCAGTACTTC. This gives the protein CASSPGAGGVYEQYF. Full variable domain (outside the CDR3, taken from reference TRBV18 and TRBJ2-7): NAGVMQNPRHLVRRRGQEARLRCSPMKGHSHVYWYRQLPEEGLKFMVYLQKENIIDESGMPKERFSAEFPKEGPSILRIQQVVRGDSAAYFCASSPGAGGVYEQYFGPGTRLTVT.

This clonotype occurred a few times. The V and J genes are TRBV30 and TRBJ1-1; D not certain. Germline CDR1 GTSNPN, CDR2 SVGIG (reference sequence). The CDR3 spans 11 residues. The CDR3 loop reads CVTQLDTEAFF. The CDR3 DNA follows: TGTGTCACCCAGTTGGACACTGAAGCTTTCTTT.